The 3 T cell receptor beta chains below all came from one sample that was sequenced in a study of tumor-infiltrating lymphocytes in primary liver carcinoma. The template, roughly 550 ng total RNA, yielded TCR beta cDNA made with a constant-region primer. TCR beta libraries came from three nested multiplex PCR rounds using slightly modified ARM-PCR. PCR rounds one and two used TRBV1-TRBV30 forward primers with a C-beta reverse primer for 10 cycles each. TCRdb redid the calling of the multiplex PCR reads with MiXCR, one entry per CDR3 protein. The table lists approximately 320,000 distinct CDR3 sequences, roughly three fifths of them singletons. Germline DNA was extracted too, while blood RNA derived from unsorted whole blood. The source material was peripheral blood. The receptors stem from a woman aged 25-40 years with primary liver carcinoma and hepatitis B virus infection.

The chain recombines TRBV7-9 with TRBJ2-1; tentative D call: TRBD1 (6 bases). V was cut by 8 bases and J by 4 bases, with 12 bases left in between. The CDR3 consists of 13 residues. CDR1 and CDR2 (germline): SEHNR, FQNEAQ (reference sequence). Here the CDR3 reads CASEKDSYNEQFF. As DNA, the CDR3 is TGTGCCAGCGAAAAGGACAGTTACAATGAGCAGTTCTTC.

This clonotype was detected only a few times. The rearrangement joins TRBV7-9 to TRBJ1-1; D gene uncertain. Between the trimmed V and J ends, which lost 5 bases and 7 bases, there was a span of 14 bases. CDR3 size: 13 residues. From germline, CDR1 is SEHNR and CDR2 FQNEAQ (reference sequence). The CDR3 sequence: CASSPQGRGEAFF. The CDR3 nucleotides are TGTGCCAGCAGCCCCCAAGGTCGGGGTGAAGCTTTCTTT.

The chain joins TRBV12-3 or TRBV12-4 to TRBJ1-1; D unclear. This CDR3 contains 14 residues. Between the trimmed V and J ends, which lost 1 base and 6 bases, there was a span of 12 bases. The CDR3 region has the DNA TGTGCCAGCAGTTTAGTTGAGGTCGCCGCTGAAGCTTTCTTT. Its translation: CASSLVEVAAEAFF.